The next 17 T cell receptor beta chains were all read from a single sample in a study of T and B cells in COVID-19 patients. TRB rearrangements were amplified by multiplex PCR with BIOMED2 TRB-A/B primers. TCRdb ran MiXCR on the multiplex PCR reads and lists one entry per CDR3 protein. The table has more than 15,000 distinct CDR3 sequences, roughly 32% seen once. Blood genomic DNA input for TRB amplification was about 250-550 ng. Specimen: blood. The receptors shown here come from a human donor with active COVID-19.

The chain combines TRBV27 with TRBJ1-2, with D perhaps matching TRBD1 (6 bases). Germline assignment: CDR1 MNHEY and CDR2 SMNVEV (reference sequence). There are 14 residues in the CDR3. V dropped 4 bases and J dropped 4 bases, with 13 bases sitting between them. The CDR3: CASSWGAATYGYTF. CDR3 coding DNA: TGTGCCAGCAGTTGGGGGGCTGCGACCTATGGCTACACCTTC.

The chain employs TRBV6-1 and TRBJ2-5; D is unresolved. Germline V lookup: CDR1 MNHNS, CDR2 SASEGT. V lost 5 bases to trimming and J lost 0 bases, with 13 bases between them. The CDR3 has 15 amino acids. This chain's CDR3 is CASSREGLYQETQYF. In nucleotides, the CDR3 is TGTGCCAGCAGTAGGGAAGGGTTGTACCAAGAGACCCAGTACTTC.

By proportion, this clonotype is medium-sized. The chain has TRBV19 and TRBJ2-6; D perhaps matches TRBD1 (6 bases). Trimming pared 6 bases from V and 0 bases from J, leaving 15 bases between. The germline V gene has CDR1 LNHDA and CDR2 SQIVND (reference sequence). This CDR3 has 17 amino acids. As DNA, the CDR3 is TGTGCCAGTAGCCCCTCCAGGGGCTACTCTGGGGCCAACGTCCTGACTTTC. It specifies CASSPSRGYSGANVLTF.

V gene TRBV6-1 combines with J gene TRBJ1-5, with D perhaps matching TRBD1 (5 bases). The germline gives CDR1 MNHNS, CDR2 SASEGT. CDR3 size: 14 residues. The V end lost 8 bases, the J end lost 6 bases, and 17 bases lay between the germline ends. The CDR3 region has the DNA TGTGCCAGCGAACGTAGCAGGGCCAGTCAGCCCCAGCATTTT. It translates to CASERSRASQPQHF.

The chain uses TRBV7-9 and TRBJ2-2, with D possibly TRBD2 on 5 matching bases. Germline-derived CDR1 and CDR2 are SEHNR and FQNEAQ (reference sequence). The CDR3 covers 15 residues. Trimming removed 2 bases at V and 5 bases at J, with 12 bases between. CDR3 nucleotides: TGTGCCAGCAGCTTACAGAGCGGACGGACCGGGGAGCTGTTTTTT. This gives the protein CASSLQSGRTGELFF.

Relative to its sample, this clonotype is medium-sized. V gene TRBV29-1 combines with J gene TRBJ2-1, with TRBD2 as a possible D gene (7 bases). From germline, CDR1 is SQVTM and CDR2 ANQGSEA. V gave up 7 bases and J gave up 3 bases, with 16 bases separating them. This CDR3 contains 14 residues. The CDR3 DNA follows: TGCAGCGGCCGGGCGGGGGCCCGCTACAATGAGCAGTTCTTC. Translated, it gives CSGRAGARYNEQFF.

The V and J genes are TRBV6-6 and TRBJ2-2; 8 nucleotides agree with TRBD1. V lost 1 base to trimming and J lost 3 bases; unmatched junction nucleotides: 4. The CDR3 loop spans 16 amino acids. Germline assignment: CDR1 MNHNY and CDR2 SVGAGI (reference sequence). The CDR3 here is CASSYFPQGDTGELFF. The CDR3 DNA reads as TGTGCCAGCAGTTACTTCCCACAGGGGGACACCGGGGAGCTGTTTTTT.

Turning to this clonotype: Its ends do not fully match the called genes, so a read error is possible. The chain employs TRBV20-1 and TRBJ2-7; D possibly uses TRBD1 or TRBD2 (5 bases each). The CDR3 extends over 13 amino acids. The germline gives CDR1 DFQATT, CDR2 SNEGSKA (reference sequence). CDR3 bases: TGCAGCGCTAGCCAGATGGGGCTCTACGAGCAGTACTTC. Residues: CSASQMGLYEQYF.

This clonotype is labeled medium-sized. The genes are TRBV29-1 and TRBJ2-5; TRBD1 might be the D (5 bases). CDR1 and CDR2 (germline): SQVTM, ANQGSEA. The CDR3 loop spans 12 amino acids. V was pared by 6 bases and J by 3 bases, with 11 bases between. DNA of the CDR3: TGCAGCGTGGAATCAGGGAAAGAGACCCAGTACTTC. This codes for CSVESGKETQYF.

In this sample, this clonotype is medium-sized. This chain joins TRBV11-1 and TRBJ2-1; D remains unclear. The CDR3 extends over 14 amino acids. Trimming left V 4 bases short and J 6 bases short, with 13 bases between. Germline V gene sequence: CDR1 SGHAT, CDR2 FQDESV (reference sequence). Here the CDR3 reads CASSSLAVPNEQFF. The CDR3, as DNA: TGTGCCAGCAGCTCCTTGGCCGTGCCCAATGAGCAGTTCTTC.

This clonotype was counted only a few times. The chain links TRBV18 to TRBJ2-7, with D possibly called TRBD1 or TRBD2 (5 bases each). Germline assignment: CDR1 KGHSH and CDR2 LQKENI. The CDR3 is 14 residues long. V was clipped by 3 bases and J by 2 bases, with 11 bases between them. DNA for the CDR3: TGTGCCAGCTCACCCCGGGACCGAGCCTACGAGCAGTACTTC. Residues: CASSPRDRAYEQYF.

This rearrangement joins TRBV7-2 to TRBJ1-1, with D uncertain. Trimming pared 7 bases from V and 0 bases from J, leaving 15 bases between. Germline lookup yields CDR1 SGHTA and CDR2 FQGNSA. CDR3 size: 15 residues. CDR3 in DNA: TGTGCCAGCACCCTTACCGCCCCTATGAACACTGAAGCTTTCTTT. Residues: CASTLTAPMNTEAFF. Looking up the rest from reference TRBV7-2 and TRBJ1-1 gives the full variable domain: GAGVSQSPSNKVTEKGKDVELRCDPISGHTALYWYRQSLGQGLEFLIYFQGNSAPDKSGLPSDRFSAERTGGSVSTLTIQRTQQEDSAVYLCASTLTAPMNTEAFFGQGTRLTVV.

The sample holds a few counts of this clonotype. The chain combines TRBV6-1 with TRBJ2-1; the match to TRBD1 covers 9 bases. CDR3 length: 13 residues. V trimming: 6 bases; J trimming: 7 bases; junction bases outside the gene matches: 4. Per germline, CDR1 MNHNS and CDR2 SASEGT. The chain's CDR3 is CASSGQGMNEQFF. The CDR3 region has the DNA TGTGCCAGCAGCGGACAGGGGATGAATGAGCAGTTCTTC.

This clonotype has a handful of counts. V is TRBV24-1 and J is TRBJ2-2, with 9 bases aligning to TRBD1. The CDR3 extends over 20 amino acids. J gave up 0 bases and V 0 bases, and 10 bases lay outside the gene matches. Germline CDR1 reads KGHDR; CDR2 reads SFDVKD. CDR3 residues: CATSDLSGTGTVANTGELFF. CDR3 DNA: TGTGCCACCAGTGATTTGTCGGGGACAGGGACGGTAGCGAACACCGGGGAGCTGTTTTTT.

The chain is built from TRBV5-6 and TRBJ2-1; D unclear. Germline V gives CDR1 SGHDT, CDR2 YYEEEE. V lost 0 bases and J lost 0, with 4 bases in between. The CDR3 runs 14 residues. The CDR3 coding sequence is TGTGCCAGCAGCTTGGGGAGCTCCTACAATGAGCAGTTCTTC. It is translated as CASSLGSSYNEQFF.

V is TRBV7-2 and J is TRBJ1-3; 7 bases map to TRBD1. CDR3 length equals 17 residues. V shed 2 bases, J shed 2 bases, and the junction held 9 bases outside the gene matches. Germline loops: CDR1 SGHTA, CDR2 FQGNSA. DNA of the CDR3: TGTGCCAGCAGCTTACTCCCGACAGGGTCTACTGGAAACACCATATATTTT. Protein: CASSLLPTGSTGNTIYF.

This rearrangement joins TRBV13 to TRBJ2-3; unclear D gene. This CDR3 contains 14 residues. V lost 3 bases to trimming and J lost 2 bases, with 9 bases between them. In germline, CDR1 is PRHDT, CDR2 FYEKMQ (reference sequence). DNA for the CDR3: TGTGCCAGCAGCTTGCAGCCCCTCACAGATACGCAGTATTTT. It translates to CASSLQPLTDTQYF.